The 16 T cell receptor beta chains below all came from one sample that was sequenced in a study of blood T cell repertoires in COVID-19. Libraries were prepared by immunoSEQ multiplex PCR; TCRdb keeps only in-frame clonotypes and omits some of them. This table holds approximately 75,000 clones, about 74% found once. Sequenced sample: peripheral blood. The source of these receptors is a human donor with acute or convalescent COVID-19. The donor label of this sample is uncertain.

CDR3 loop: CASSLGLASGGELFF. As DNA, the CDR3 is TGTGCCAGCAGCCTGGGACTAGCGTCCGGCGGGGAGCTGTTTTTT. The rearrangement uses TRBV5-4 and TRBJ2-2, with 10 bases aligning to TRBD2. Germline V CDR1 and CDR2: SGHNT, YYREEE (reference sequence). The CDR3 extends over 15 amino acids. The V gene end was trimmed by 4 bases and the J gene end by 7 bases; junction bases not matched to a gene: 7.

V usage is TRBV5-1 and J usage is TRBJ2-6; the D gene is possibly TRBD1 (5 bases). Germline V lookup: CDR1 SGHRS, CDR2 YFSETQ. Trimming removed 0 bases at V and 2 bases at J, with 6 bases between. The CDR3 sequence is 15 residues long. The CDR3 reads CASSLEGAGANVLTF. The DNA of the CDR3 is TGCGCCAGCAGCTTGGAAGGGGCTGGGGCCAACGTCCTGACTTTC.

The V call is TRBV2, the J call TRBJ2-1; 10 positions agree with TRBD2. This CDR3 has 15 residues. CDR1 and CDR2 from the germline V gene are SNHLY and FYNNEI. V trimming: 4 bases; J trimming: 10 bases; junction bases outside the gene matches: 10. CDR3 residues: CASSGESGRASEQFF. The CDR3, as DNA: TGTGCCAGCAGTGGGGAAAGCGGGAGGGCCAGCGAGCAGTTCTTC.

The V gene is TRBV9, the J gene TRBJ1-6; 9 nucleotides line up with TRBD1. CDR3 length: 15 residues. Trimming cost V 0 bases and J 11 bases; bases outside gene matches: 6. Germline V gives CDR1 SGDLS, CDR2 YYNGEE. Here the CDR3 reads CASSVGGQGGTPLHF. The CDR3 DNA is TGTGCCAGCAGCGTAGGGGGACAGGGTGGAACACCCCTCCACTTT.

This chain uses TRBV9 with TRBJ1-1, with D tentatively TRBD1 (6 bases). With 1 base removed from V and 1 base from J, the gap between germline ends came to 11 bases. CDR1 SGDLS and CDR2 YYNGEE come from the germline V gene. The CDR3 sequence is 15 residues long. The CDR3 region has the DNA TGTGCCAGCAGCGTACAGGGAGGGGGGAACACTGAAGCTTTCTTT. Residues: CASSVQGGGNTEAFF. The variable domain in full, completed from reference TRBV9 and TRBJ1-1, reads DSGVTQTPKHLITATGQRVTLRCSPRSGDLSVYWYQQSLDQGLQFLIQYYNGEERAKGNILERFSAQQFPDLHSELNLSSLELGDSALYFCASSVQGGGNTEAFFGQGTRLTVV.

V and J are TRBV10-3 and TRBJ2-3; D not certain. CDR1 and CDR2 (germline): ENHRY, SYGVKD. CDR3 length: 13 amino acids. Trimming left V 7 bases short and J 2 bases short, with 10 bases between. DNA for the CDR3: TGTGCCATCACCTCCGAGTACACAGATACGCAGTATTTT. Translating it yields CAITSEYTDTQYF.

The CDR3: CASSFLGFSNTEAFF. For the CDR3, the DNA is TGTGCCAGCAGCTTTCTCGGGTTTTCGAACACTGAAGCTTTCTTT. The rearrangement joins TRBV7-8 to TRBJ1-1; no clear D gene. The CDR3 covers 15 residues. V was cut by 3 bases and J by 1 base, with 12 bases left in between. CDR1 is SGHVS, CDR2 FQNEAQ, per germline.

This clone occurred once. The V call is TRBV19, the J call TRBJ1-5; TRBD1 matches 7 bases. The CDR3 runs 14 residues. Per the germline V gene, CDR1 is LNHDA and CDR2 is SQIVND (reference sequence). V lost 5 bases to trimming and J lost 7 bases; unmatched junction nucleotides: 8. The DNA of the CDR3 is TGTGCCAGTAGTCTTCGACAGGGTGACCAGCCCCAGCATTTT. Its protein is CASSLRQGDQPQHF. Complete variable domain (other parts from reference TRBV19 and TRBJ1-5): DGGITQSPKYLFRKEGQNVTLSCEQNLNHDAMYWYRQDPGQGLRLIYYSQIVNDFQKGDIAEGYSVSREKKESFPLTVTSAQKNPTAFYLCASSLRQGDQPQHFGDGTRLSIL.

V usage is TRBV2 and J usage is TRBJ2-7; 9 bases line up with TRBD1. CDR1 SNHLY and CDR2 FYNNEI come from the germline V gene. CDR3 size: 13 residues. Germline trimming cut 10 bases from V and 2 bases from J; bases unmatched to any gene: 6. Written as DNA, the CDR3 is TGTGCCAACAGACAGGGGGGCACCTACGAGCAGTACTTC. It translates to CANRQGGTYEQYF.

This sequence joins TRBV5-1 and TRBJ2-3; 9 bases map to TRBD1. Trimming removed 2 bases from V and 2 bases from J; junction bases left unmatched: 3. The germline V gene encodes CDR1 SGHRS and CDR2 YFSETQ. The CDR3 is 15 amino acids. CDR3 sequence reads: CASSLEQGATDTQYF. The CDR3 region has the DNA TGCGCCAGCAGCTTAGAACAGGGGGCCACAGATACGCAGTATTTT.

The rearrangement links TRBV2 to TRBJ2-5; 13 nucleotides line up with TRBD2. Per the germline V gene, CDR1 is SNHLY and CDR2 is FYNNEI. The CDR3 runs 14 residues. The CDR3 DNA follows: TGTGTCACCCAACTAGCGGGGGGGAGGGAGACCCAGTACTTC. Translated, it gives CVTQLAGGRETQYF.

CDR3 DNA sequence: TGTGCCAGCAGTCTAACAGGGGGGGAGACTGAAGCTTTCTTT. Amino acids: CASSLTGGETEAFF. The V gene is TRBV28, the J gene TRBJ1-1; 8 nucleotides align to TRBD1. The CDR3 length is 14 residues. The junction had 7 bases not matched to a gene; V was cut back by 5 bases and J by 5 bases. In germline, CDR1 is MDHEN, CDR2 SYDVKM.

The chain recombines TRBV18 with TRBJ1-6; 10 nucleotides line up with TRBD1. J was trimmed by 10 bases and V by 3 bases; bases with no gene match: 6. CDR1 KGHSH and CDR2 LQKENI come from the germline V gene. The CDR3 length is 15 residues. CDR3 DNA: TGTGCCAGCTCACCCATGGGACAGGGGAACTCACCCCTCCACTTT. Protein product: CASSPMGQGNSPLHF.

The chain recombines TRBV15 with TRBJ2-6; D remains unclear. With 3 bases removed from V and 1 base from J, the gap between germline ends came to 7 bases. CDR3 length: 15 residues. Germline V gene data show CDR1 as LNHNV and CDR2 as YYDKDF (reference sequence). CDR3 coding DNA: TGTGCCACCAGCAGGTTAACTTCTGGGGCCAACGTCCTGACTTTC. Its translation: CATSRLTSGANVLTF.

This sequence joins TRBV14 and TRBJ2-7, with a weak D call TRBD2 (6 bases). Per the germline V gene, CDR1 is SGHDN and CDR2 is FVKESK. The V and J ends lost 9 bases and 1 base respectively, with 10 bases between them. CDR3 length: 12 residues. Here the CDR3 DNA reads TGTGCCAGTGCGGGGCCGTCCTACGAGCAGTACTTC. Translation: CASAGPSYEQYF.

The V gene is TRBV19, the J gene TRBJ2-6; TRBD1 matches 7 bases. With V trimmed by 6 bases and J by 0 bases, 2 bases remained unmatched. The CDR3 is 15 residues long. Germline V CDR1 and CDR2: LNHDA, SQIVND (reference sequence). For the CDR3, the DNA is TGTGCCAGTAGACGGACAGGCTCTGGGGCCAACGTCCTGACTTTC. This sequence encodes CASRRTGSGANVLTF.